These T cell receptor beta chains were read from a single sample in a study of cytomegalovirus exposure and HLA in healthy donors. Clones were read by immunoSEQ multiplex PCR, and TCRdb kept only the in-frame ones, dropping some. This table holds tens of thousands of clones, 60% to 80% found once. Sequencing was done on a sample of PBMCs. The source is a man aged 60-69 years in good health and CMV-seronegative. The CDR3 runs from the conserved cysteine through the conserved F or W. Each record gives: clone size, D gene, J gene, V gene, CDR3 DNA, CDR3 protein. A D gene is named only where the DNA matches it firmly. Not all rows give a size; the values are once, few, many and, for expanded clones, a class.

abundance: .
d_gene: .
j_gene: TRBJ1-1
v_gene: TRBV5-1
CDR3nt: TGCGCCAGCAGCTGGACAGAATTGAACACTGAAGCTTTCTTT
CDR3aa: CASSWTELNTEAFF

abundance: .
d_gene: .
j_gene: TRBJ2-4
v_gene: TRBV5-6
CDR3nt: TGTGCCAGCAGCTTGGGTAAGCGGACCCTAGCCAAAAACATTCAGTACTTC
CDR3aa: CASSLGKRTLAKNIQYF

abundance: .
d_gene: .
j_gene: TRBJ2-2
v_gene: TRBV6-5
CDR3nt: TGTGCCAGCAGTTACTCGTTAGGGGGGGCCCCCGGGGAGCTGTTTTTT
CDR3aa: CASSYSLGGAPGELFF

abundance: few
d_gene: .
j_gene: TRBJ2-1
v_gene: TRBV30
CDR3nt: TGTGCCTGGAGTGTACAGATGGGCTCGAACGAGCAGTTCTTC
CDR3aa: CAWSVQMGSNEQFF

abundance: .
d_gene: TRBD1
j_gene: TRBJ2-3
v_gene: TRBV7-2
CDR3nt: TGTGCCAGCAGGGACAGGGTTGCAGATACGCAGTATTTT
CDR3aa: CASRDRVADTQYF

abundance: .
d_gene: .
j_gene: TRBJ2-2
v_gene: TRBV7-6
CDR3nt: TGTGCCAGCAGCTTAGAACCGCCGGTGGCCGGGGAGCTGTTTTTT
CDR3aa: CASSLEPPVAGELFF

abundance: few
d_gene: .
j_gene: TRBJ2-7
v_gene: TRBV27
CDR3nt: TGTGCCAGCAGTTTAGGGGCCCCGCCCGCCTCCTACGAGCAGTACTTC
CDR3aa: CASSLGAPPASYEQYF

abundance: once
d_gene: .
j_gene: TRBJ1-2
v_gene: TRBV29-1
CDR3nt: TGCAGCGTTGAAGATTATCCCTATGGCTACACCTTC
CDR3aa: CSVEDYPYGYTF

abundance: few
d_gene: .
j_gene: TRBJ2-1
v_gene: TRBV7-7
CDR3nt: TGTGCCAGCAGCCTGGGGCAGTACAATGAGCAGTTCTTC
CDR3aa: CASSLGQYNEQFF

abundance: .
d_gene: .
j_gene: TRBJ1-1
v_gene: TRBV30
CDR3nt: TGTGCCTGGAGTGTCCTAACAGGACAGAACACTGAAGCTTTCTTT
CDR3aa: CAWSVLTGQNTEAFF

abundance: .
d_gene: TRBD1
j_gene: TRBJ1-2
v_gene: TRBV5-1
CDR3nt: TGCGCCAGCAGCGCAACCCGGGACAGTGGTGGCTACACCTTC
CDR3aa: CASSATRDSGGYTF

abundance: .
d_gene: .
j_gene: TRBJ2-1
v_gene: TRBV29-1
CDR3nt: TGCAGCGTTGTAGACCCGAGCTCCTACAATGAGCAGTTCTTC
CDR3aa: CSVVDPSSYNEQFF

abundance: .
d_gene: TRBD2
j_gene: TRBJ2-1
v_gene: TRBV2
CDR3nt: TGTGCCAGCAGGGCTAGCGGGAGCAATGAGCAGTTCTTC
CDR3aa: CASRASGSNEQFF

abundance: few
d_gene: .
j_gene: TRBJ1-1
v_gene: TRBV7-2
CDR3nt: TGTGCCAGCATCTTGGGGAGGGCCACTGAAGCTTTCTTT
CDR3aa: CASILGRATEAFF

abundance: .
d_gene: .
j_gene: TRBJ2-3
v_gene: TRBV6-1
CDR3nt: TGTGCCTCCCAGGCTAGCGTTACAGATACGCAGTATTTT
CDR3aa: CASQASVTDTQYF

abundance: .
d_gene: .
j_gene: TRBJ1-2
v_gene: TRBV27
CDR3nt: TGTGCCAGCAGTTTAGCCACGGACAGCCCCGGCTACACCTTC
CDR3aa: CASSLATDSPGYTF

abundance: .
d_gene: TRBD2
j_gene: TRBJ2-7
v_gene: TRBV13
CDR3nt: TGTGCCAGCAGCTTAGAGGGGCGGACTAGCGGGAGGGCCCAGGGCCACGAGCAGTACTTC
CDR3aa: CASSLEGRTSGRAQGHEQYF

abundance: .
d_gene: TRBD2
j_gene: TRBJ2-3
v_gene: TRBV10-1
CDR3nt: TGCGCCAGCGGGACTAGCGGCACAGATACGCAGTATTTT
CDR3aa: CASGTSGTDTQYF

abundance: .
d_gene: .
j_gene: TRBJ2-2
v_gene: TRBV2
CDR3nt: TGTGCCAGCAGTTCGGGGAACACCGGGGAGCTGTTTTTT
CDR3aa: CASSSGNTGELFF

abundance: .
d_gene: TRBD2
j_gene: TRBJ2-5
v_gene: TRBV5-6
CDR3nt: TGTGCCAGCAGCGCCGGAATAGCGGGAGAGACCCAGTACTTC
CDR3aa: CASSAGIAGETQYF

abundance: .
d_gene: .
j_gene: TRBJ2-6
v_gene: TRBV10-1
CDR3nt: TGCGCCAGCAGCGCGGGGCTCTCTGGGGCCAACGTCCTGACTTTC
CDR3aa: CASSAGLSGANVLTF

abundance: .
d_gene: .
j_gene: TRBJ2-2
v_gene: TRBV6-5
CDR3nt: TGTGCCAGCAGTTATTACCCCAACGGCGGGGAGCTGTTTTTT
CDR3aa: CASSYYPNGGELFF

abundance: .
d_gene: .
j_gene: TRBJ2-7
v_gene: TRBV5-5
CDR3nt: TGTGCCAGCAGCTTAGTGGCCTCCTACGAGCAGTACTTC
CDR3aa: CASSLVASYEQYF

abundance: .
d_gene: TRBD2
j_gene: TRBJ2-1
v_gene: TRBV4-3
CDR3nt: TGCGCCAGCAGCCAAGAAGTCGCTAGCGGGGGGGCGGATGAGCAGTTCTTC
CDR3aa: CASSQEVASGGADEQFF

abundance: .
d_gene: TRBD1
j_gene: TRBJ2-7
v_gene: TRBV9
CDR3nt: TGTGCCAGCAGCGTAGCGACAGGGACCGCCTACGAGCAGTACTTC
CDR3aa: CASSVATGTAYEQYF

abundance: .
d_gene: TRBD2
j_gene: TRBJ2-3
v_gene: TRBV6-6
CDR3nt: TGTGCCAGCAAGAGGGGGCGGGAGGGCCGGACAGATACGCAGTATTTT
CDR3aa: CASKRGREGRTDTQYF

abundance: .
d_gene: TRBD2
j_gene: TRBJ2-7
v_gene: TRBV2
CDR3nt: TGTGCCAGCACACTTCTAGCGGGAGGTGGTTACGAGCAGTACTTC
CDR3aa: CASTLLAGGGYEQYF

abundance: few
d_gene: .
j_gene: TRBJ2-5
v_gene: TRBV2
CDR3nt: TGTGCCAGCAGTGAAGCGGCGGCCCAGTACTTC
CDR3aa: CASSEAAAQYF

abundance: .
d_gene: .
j_gene: TRBJ2-7
v_gene: TRBV5-1
CDR3nt: TGCGCCAGCAGCCAAGACAGAGCCTACTACGAGCAGTACTTC
CDR3aa: CASSQDRAYYEQYF

abundance: .
d_gene: TRBD2
j_gene: TRBJ2-1
v_gene: TRBV29-1
CDR3nt: TGCAGCGTTGAAGGCGGTGGATTTAGCGGGAGCCCCTACAATGAGCAGTTCTTC
CDR3aa: CSVEGGGFSGSPYNEQFF

abundance: .
d_gene: .
j_gene: TRBJ1-1
v_gene: TRBV6-6
CDR3nt: TGTGCCGCGATTCAGGGCGGAGACACTGAAGCTTTCTTT
CDR3aa: CAAIQGGDTEAFF

abundance: .
d_gene: TRBD1
j_gene: TRBJ2-7
v_gene: TRBV2
CDR3nt: TGTGCCAGCATGTCGGGGACAGGGTTCAGCGAGCAGTACTTC
CDR3aa: CASMSGTGFSEQYF

abundance: few
d_gene: .
j_gene: TRBJ2-7
v_gene: TRBV5-4
CDR3nt: TGTGCCAGCAGCCCCGATAGTGTAGACGAGCAGTACTTC
CDR3aa: CASSPDSVDEQYF

abundance: .
d_gene: TRBD1
j_gene: TRBJ1-5
v_gene: TRBV7-2
CDR3nt: TGTGCCAGCAGTCTACAGGGGCTCCAGCCCCAGCATTTT
CDR3aa: CASSLQGLQPQHF

abundance: .
d_gene: TRBD1
j_gene: TRBJ1-1
v_gene: TRBV5-3
CDR3nt: TGTGCCAGAAGCTTAACGGGACAGGGGATCAACACTGAAGCTTTCTTT
CDR3aa: CARSLTGQGINTEAFF

abundance: .
d_gene: TRBD2
j_gene: TRBJ2-2
v_gene: TRBV4-3
CDR3nt: TGCGCCAGCAGCCAAGACCCAGCGGGGCGGCAGGCGAACACCGGGGAGCTGTTTTTT
CDR3aa: CASSQDPAGRQANTGELFF

abundance: .
d_gene: .
j_gene: TRBJ1-2
v_gene: TRBV7-9
CDR3nt: TGTGCCAGCAGCTTGGATTCCGGAGGGCCTGACTATGGCTACACCTTC
CDR3aa: CASSLDSGGPDYGYTF

abundance: .
d_gene: .
j_gene: TRBJ1-5
v_gene: TRBV19
CDR3nt: TGTGCCAGTAGTCAAGGGGCTCAGGGGAATCAGCCCCAGCATTTT
CDR3aa: CASSQGAQGNQPQHF

abundance: few
d_gene: TRBD2
j_gene: TRBJ2-3
v_gene: TRBV19
CDR3nt: TGTGCCTCTACCGACGGGGGGAGCACAGATACGCAGTATTTT
CDR3aa: CASTDGGSTDTQYF

abundance: .
d_gene: TRBD2
j_gene: TRBJ2-1
v_gene: TRBV5-4
CDR3nt: TGTGCCAGCAGCCCAAGCGGGGGGGCCGTCTACAATGAGCAGTTCTTC
CDR3aa: CASSPSGGAVYNEQFF